Below, 17 T cell receptor beta chains from the same sample are listed, as sequenced in a study of T cells in Graves' hyperthyroidism and ophthalmopathy. The TCR beta CDR3 regions underwent amplification using RNA transcripts as the source. The HTBI primer set served for first-round RT-PCR of the TCR CDR3. TCRdb reanalysed the multiplex PCR reads using MiXCR and keeps one entry per CDR3 protein. The sample lists roughly 350,000 distinct CDR3 sequences; about an eighth were seen once. The specimen was blood. The receptor set was obtained from a woman aged 40 to 50 with Graves' ophthalmopathy.

This clonotype appeared a single time. The chain uses TRBV27 and TRBJ1-2; perhaps TRBD1 as D (5 bases). With 6 bases removed from V and 4 bases from J, the gap between germline ends came to 15 bases. Per germline, CDR1 MNHEY and CDR2 SMNVEV (reference sequence). This CDR3 has 14 amino acids. In DNA form, the CDR3 reads TGTGCCAGCAGGTCCAGGGAGTTGGGCTATGGCTACACCTTC. Translation gives CASRSRELGYGYTF.

Many counts were recorded for this clonotype. The chain combines TRBV28 with TRBJ1-5, with TRBD1 identical over 9 bases. Trimming took 5 bases from V and 4 from J; bases not matched to a gene: 9. Looked up from germline, CDR1 is MDHEN and CDR2 is SYDVKM. This CDR3 is built from 16 residues. The CDR3 DNA follows: TGTGCCAGCAGTAGGGGCACCGGGACAGGGAATCAGCCCCAGCATTTT. This sequence encodes CASSRGTGTGNQPQHF.

The V and J genes are TRBV24-1 and TRBJ2-4; TRBD1 might be the D (7 bases). Per the germline V gene, CDR1 is KGHDR and CDR2 is SFDVKD. With 3 bases removed from V and 6 bases from J, the gap between germline ends came to 17 bases. This CDR3 has 16 residues. The CDR3 bases are TGTGCCACCAGTGATCCCAGGGGGGTGGGAAGAAACATTCAGTACTTC. It codes for CATSDPRGVGRNIQYF.

In its sample, this clonotype was seen many times. The chain is built from TRBV6-5 and TRBJ2-3; a weak D match, TRBD2 (5 bases). Germline lookup yields CDR1 MNHEY and CDR2 SVGAGI. This CDR3 spans 18 amino acids. V was trimmed by 1 base and J by 7 bases, leaving 24 bases between them. The CDR3: CASSYLNRVASRINTQYF. The CDR3 DNA sequence: TGTGCCAGCAGTTACTTAAATAGAGTAGCTAGCCGAATAAATACGCAGTATTTT.

The rearrangement uses TRBV19 and TRBJ2-2, with 9 bases matching TRBD1. Germline V gene lookup returns CDR1 LNHDA and CDR2 SQIVND (reference sequence). The CDR3 consists of 15 residues. Unmatched junction bases numbered 10, after V lost 10 bases and J lost 4 bases. CDR3 nucleotide sequence: TGTGCCACCAAGAAGACAGGGGGAGGCACCGGGGAGCTGTTTTTT. Encoded protein: CATKKTGGGTGELFF.

This clonotype was counted a few times. V is TRBV9 and J is TRBJ2-3, with D hard to call. V dropped 4 bases and J dropped 0 bases, with 15 bases sitting between them. There are 16 residues in the CDR3. Germline V lookup: CDR1 SGDLS, CDR2 YYNGEE. The DNA for the CDR3 is TGTGCCAGCAGCACCAGGACGGCCGGGAGCACAGATACGCAGTATTTT. It yields the protein CASSTRTAGSTDTQYF.

This clonotype was seen ten or more times. The V call is TRBV27, the J call TRBJ2-7; either TRBD1 or TRBD2 may supply D (5 bases each). V lost 5 bases and J 2 bases, leaving 13 bases between the germline ends. Per germline, CDR1 MNHEY and CDR2 SMNVEV (reference sequence). The CDR3 extends over 14 amino acids. The CDR3: CASSRGTDTYEQYF. The CDR3 DNA is TGTGCCAGCAGTCGGGGCACCGACACCTACGAGCAGTACTTC.

This clonotype came up a few times. The J gene is TRBJ1-5, the V gene TRBV6-1, with D possibly being TRBD1 (5 bases). The CDR3 is made up of 17 amino acids. From germline, CDR1 is MNHNS and CDR2 SASEGT. The germline V and J ends were trimmed by 6 bases and 3 bases, with 21 bases remaining between them. CDR3 region: CASSPPRDSFANQPQHF. The CDR3 DNA follows: TGTGCCAGCAGCCCCCCCAGGGACTCCTTTGCCAATCAGCCCCAGCATTTT.

The gene calls are TRBV19 and TRBJ1-5, with D unclear. The CDR3 totals 15 residues. Germline assignment: CDR1 LNHDA and CDR2 SQIVND (reference sequence). Trimming removed 2 bases from V and 4 bases from J, with 12 bases in between. CDR3 coding DNA: TGTGCCAGTAGTATAAGAGGTACAGCAAATCAGCCCCAGCATTTT. Translating gives CASSIRGTANQPQHF.

In its sample, this clonotype was seen many times. The chain couples TRBV13 to TRBJ1-1, with D unresolved. CDR3 length: 12 residues. The germline gives CDR1 PRHDT, CDR2 FYEKMQ (reference sequence). Trimming took 3 bases from V and 4 from J, leaving 6 bases between them. CDR3 nucleotide sequence: TGTGCCAGCAGCTTCAGAGTCACTGAAGCTTTCTTT. Amino acid sequence: CASSFRVTEAFF.

This clonotype was observed many times. The rearrangement joins TRBV28 to TRBJ1-1; the match to TRBD1 covers 7 bases. The J segment lost 1 base and the V segment lost 5 bases, leaving 7 bases of the junction unmatched. Germline V gene lookup returns CDR1 MDHEN and CDR2 SYDVKM. The CDR3 loop spans 15 amino acids. CDR3 protein: CASSPTTGRNTEAFF. The CDR3 DNA follows: TGTGCCAGCAGTCCCACGACAGGGCGGAACACTGAAGCTTTCTTT.

There are many counts of this clonotype. The chain uses TRBV7-8 and TRBJ1-3, with TRBD1 matching over 8 bases. The CDR3 is made up of 15 amino acids. The germline gives CDR1 SGHVS, CDR2 FQNEAQ. The ends lost 4 bases at V and 4 bases at J; junction bases unmatched: 6. CDR3 coding DNA: TGTGCCAGCAGCTCCCAGACAGGGGCCGGAAACACCATATATTTT. Translating gives CASSSQTGAGNTIYF.

This clonotype was seen a few times. It may be a read error: a sequence one base away is much more abundant. V and J are TRBV28 and TRBJ1-3; D remains ambiguous. This CDR3 is built from 14 residues. Germline CDR1 reads MDHEN; CDR2 reads SYDVKM. V was shortened by 6 bases and J by 1 base, with 10 bases between the two germline ends. The CDR3 DNA follows: TGTGCCAGCAGAACCCAGGATTCTGGAAACACCATATATTTT. This codes for CASRTQDSGNTIYF. Full variable domain (remainder filled in from reference TRBV28 and TRBJ1-3): DVKVTQSSRYLVKRTGEKVFLECVQDMDHENMFWYRQDPGLGLRLIYFSYDVKMKEKGDIPEGYSVSREKKERFSLILESASTNQTSMYLCASRTQDSGNTIYFGEGSWLTVV.

This clonotype was counted a few times. The germline gene is not matched at one end of the junction; a read error may be the cause. V usage is TRBV12-3 or TRBV12-4 and J usage is TRBJ1-3, with D possibly TRBD1 on 5 matching bases. The CDR3 is 13 residues long. The CDR3 nucleotides are TGTGCCAGCAGCCAGGGTGCCGGAAACACCATGTATTTT. This gives the protein CASSQGAGNTMYF.

A single count supports this clonotype. The chain is built from TRBV19 and TRBJ2-7; maybe TRBD1 (6 bases). Trimming removed 4 bases at V and 5 bases at J, with 15 bases between. The germline V gene has CDR1 LNHDA and CDR2 SQIVND (reference sequence). The CDR3 loop spans 14 amino acids. The CDR3 DNA reads TGTGCCAGTAGTAACAGGGTGCTCCTAGACGAGCAGTACTTC. This codes for CASSNRVLLDEQYF.

This clonotype appeared a few times. This rearrangement joins TRBV28 to TRBJ1-1; no firm D call. Germline CDR1 reads MDHEN; CDR2 reads SYDVKM. V dropped 6 bases and J dropped 4 bases, with 12 bases sitting between them. The CDR3 is 13 amino acids. CDR3 nucleotides: TGTGCCAGCAGCCCCGTCGACGGCACTGAAGCTTTCTTT. Residues: CASSPVDGTEAFF.

This clonotype was counted at least ten times. This rearrangement joins TRBV20-1 to TRBJ1-1, with D tentatively TRBD1 (5 bases). The germline V gene has CDR1 DFQATT and CDR2 SNEGSKA (reference sequence). The V end lost 3 bases, the J end lost 0 bases, and 14 bases lay between the germline ends. The CDR3 loop spans 15 amino acids. The CDR3 reads CSASPLGGMNTEAFF. CDR3 nucleotide sequence: TGCAGTGCTAGCCCCCTTGGGGGGATGAACACTGAAGCTTTCTTT.